Here is one T cell receptor beta chain with its context. Its specificity is not known. This CDR3 has 15 amino acids. Germline CDR1 is DFQATT and CDR2 is SNEGSKA (reference sequence). V was cut by 5 bases and J by 3 bases, with 17 bases left in between. Random hexamers were used to reverse transcribe the RNA input (roughly 0.5 to 1 ug). Using its own MiXCR run on the immunoSEQ multiplex PCR reads, TCRdb lists one record per CDR3 protein. This table has tens of thousands of distinct CDR3 sequences, roughly 96% appearing once. These data come from a study of CD8 T cells in Susac syndrome. It was negative isolation that provided the CD8+ and CD4+ T cells, whereas TEMRA cells were enriched by FACS. Findings and limits, study-wide: Clonal expansion of Susac CD8+ cells peaked in TEMRA cells, and it also peaked in active patients.

The receptor's source is a human donor with Susac syndrome. The specimen was CD8+ T cells from PBMCs. The chain combines TRBV20-1 with TRBJ2-1; D is unclear. CDR3 loop: CSALLRKPLYNEQFF. The DNA of the CDR3 is TGCAGTGCTTTACTGAGGAAGCCCCTCTACAATGAGCAGTTCTTC.